This is a list of T cell receptor beta chains from one sample in a study of graft-versus-host responses after intestinal transplantation. Their antigens remain unidentified. The assay was immunoSEQ multiplex PCR, and TCRdb's table has in-frame clones only and misses some. The table includes 90,000 to 150,000 clones, over 85% detected once. Sequencing was performed on unstimulated CD4+ T cells sorted from spleen or lymph node cells, taken before intestinal transplant. These TCRs come from a human donor who received an intestinal transplant. Both conserved end residues are part of each CDR3. A D gene is named only where the DNA matches it firmly. Clone size is not always given. Where it is, it says once, few, many or a class for expanded clones.

size	D	V	J	DNA	CDR3
-	-	TRBV5-4	TRBJ2-7	TGTGCCAGCAGCATCAACCTCGGGTGGACCTACGAGCAGTACTTC	CASSINLGWTYEQYF
-	-	TRBV4-1	TRBJ1-1	TGCGCCAGCAGCCAAACAGCGCCGGGACAAATGAACACTGAAGCTTTCTTT	CASSQTAPGQMNTEAFF
-	TRBD2	TRBV9	TRBJ2-1	TGTGCCAGCAGCCCCTGGACTAGTGGTGAGCAGTTCTTC	CASSPWTSGEQFF
-	TRBD2	TRBV29-1	TRBJ2-1	TGCAGCGTCGGGGGACTAGCGGGAGAGGGAAATGAGCAGTTCTTC	CSVGGLAGEGNEQFF
few	TRBD2	TRBV19	TRBJ2-2	TGTGCCAGTAGTACCGCTAGCGGGAGGGGTTACACCGGGGAGCTGTTTTTT	CASSTASGRGYTGELFF
-	TRBD1	TRBV6-5	TRBJ2-7	TGTGCCAGCAGTCCGGGACAGGGAACCTACGAGCAGTACTTC	CASSPGQGTYEQYF
-	TRBD1	TRBV5-1	TRBJ1-4	TGCGCCAGCAGAACCGGGACAGGGGCCGCGAGTGAAAAACTGTTTTTT	CASRTGTGAASEKLFF
-	-	TRBV14	TRBJ2-2	TGTGCCAGCAGCAAACAAATGTGGAGAGGGGGCACCGGGGAGCTGTTTTTT	CASSKQMWRGGTGELFF
-	-	TRBV28	TRBJ2-1	TGTGCCAGCACCTCTGGGCTCAATGAGCAGTTCTTC	CASTSGLNEQFF
-	-	TRBV6-5	TRBJ1-4	TGTGCCAGCAGGAACCTGGGACAAATTAATGAAAAACTGTTTTTT	CASRNLGQINEKLFF
-	-	TRBV4-2	TRBJ2-1	TGTGCCAGCAGCCAAGACCCCGCGGGACGGAACAATGAGCAGTTCTTC	CASSQDPAGRNNEQFF
-	-	TRBV27	TRBJ2-6	TGTGCCAGCAGTTTTTGGACCGGGGCCAACGTCCTGACTTTC	CASSFWTGANVLTF
-	-	TRBV2	TRBJ2-3	TGTGCCAGCAGACTAGAAGCGGGTACAGATACGCAGTATTTT	CASRLEAGTDTQYF
-	TRBD1	TRBV7-3	TRBJ2-1	TGTGCCAGCAGCGTACAGGGGGCAAATGAGCAGTTCTTC	CASSVQGANEQFF
-	-	TRBV7-6	TRBJ1-5	TGTGCCAGCAGTCGGGGGGCGAGGCAGCCCCAGCATTTT	CASSRGARQPQHF
-	-	TRBV20-1	TRBJ2-1	TGCAGTTTCCTTCTAAAGTATGAGCAGTTCTTC	CSFLLKYEQFF
-	-	TRBV19	TRBJ1-3	TGTGCCAGTAGCGTACTAGGGACACCGTCTGGAAACACCATATATTTT	CASSVLGTPSGNTIYF
-	-	TRBV14	TRBJ1-3	TGTGCCAGCAGCCCACAAAGAAACACCATATATTTT	CASSPQRNTIYF
-	TRBD2	TRBV9	TRBJ2-1	TGTGCCAGCAGCGTCGGATGGACTAGCGGTAACAATGAGCAGTTCTTC	CASSVGWTSGNNEQFF
-	-	TRBV30	TRBJ1-2	TGTGCCTGGACCCCAAATCTCTCTGGCTACACCTTC	CAWTPNLSGYTF
-	TRBD2	TRBV28	TRBJ2-1	TGTGCCAGCAGTCCCCGACTAGCGACTGGTGAGCAGTTCTTC	CASSPRLATGEQFF
-	TRBD1	TRBV29-1	TRBJ1-2	TGCAGCGTCGACAAGACAGGGAACTATGGCTACACCTTC	CSVDKTGNYGYTF
-	TRBD1	TRBV29-1	TRBJ2-3	TGCAGCGTGGACGGACAGGGAGCGACAGATACGCAGTATTTT	CSVDGQGATDTQYF
-	-	TRBV30	TRBJ2-3	TGTGCCTGGAGCGAATCGATGGCAGATACGCAGTATTTT	CAWSESMADTQYF
-	-	TRBV4-2	TRBJ2-2	TGTGCCAGCAGCCAAGATTTGAACGGGGAGCTGTTTTTT	CASSQDLNGELFF
-	TRBD1	TRBV27	TRBJ2-7	TGTGCCAGCAGTTCCCGCCGACAGGGGTCCTACGAGCAGTACTTC	CASSSRRQGSYEQYF
-	-	TRBV15	TRBJ2-7	TGTGCCACCAGCAGAGATAAGAACATACTCTCCTACGAGCAGTACTTC	CATSRDKNILSYEQYF
-	-	TRBV28	TRBJ1-1	TGTGCCAGCAGCCTTTTTAGGACTGAAGCTTTCTTT	CASSLFRTEAFF
-	TRBD2	TRBV30	TRBJ2-7	TGTGCCTGGAGTGTTGCGGGAGGAAGCGAGCAGTACTTC	CAWSVAGGSEQYF
-	TRBD1	TRBV18	TRBJ2-7	TGTGCCAGCTCACCGTCCGGGACAGGGGGCGGGGGGCAGTACTTC	CASSPSGTGGGGQYF
-	-	TRBV7-2	TRBJ2-1	TGTGCCAGCAGCTTAATGGGGCTCCCCTACAATGAGCAGTTCTTC	CASSLMGLPYNEQFF
-	TRBD2	TRBV19	TRBJ2-3	TGTGCCAGTAGTAAGACGGGACTAGATTATCCGACAGATACGCAGTATTTT	CASSKTGLDYPTDTQYF
-	-	TRBV2	TRBJ2-7	TGTGCCAGCAGTGACCTAGCCTACGAGCAGTACTTC	CASSDLAYEQYF
-	-	TRBV6-5	TRBJ2-2	TGTGCCAGCAGTTGGGGGGACTCGAACACCGGGGAGCTGTTTTTT	CASSWGDSNTGELFF
once	TRBD1	TRBV18	TRBJ2-7	TGTGCCAGCTCCCTCACTGGGACAGGTGGGCACTACGAGCAGTACTTC	CASSLTGTGGHYEQYF
-	TRBD1	TRBV29-1	TRBJ1-2	TGCAGCGCCGGCTACCGGGACAGGGGAAAGGTCTTC	CSAGYRDRGKVF
-	-	TRBV30	TRBJ1-3	TGTGCCTGGAGCTATGGCCGGAGCTCTGGAAACACCATATATTTT	CAWSYGRSSGNTIYF
-	TRBD2	TRBV18	TRBJ2-3	TGTGCCAGCTCACCATTGGCTAGCGGGAGTTACGGTGATACGCAGTATTTT	CASSPLASGSYGDTQYF
-	-	TRBV2	TRBJ2-1	TGTGCCAGCAGTGTTGGCAATGAGCAGTTCTTC	CASSVGNEQFF
few	TRBD1	TRBV19	TRBJ1-2	TGTGCCAGTCGACAGGGAAGGGCTAACTATGGCTACACCTTC	CASRQGRANYGYTF